The rows below give T cell receptor beta chains drawn from one sample of a study of human T cells and chemical hapten exposure. TCRdb independently ran MiXCR on the 5' RACE reads; one entry per CDR3 protein. Here the sample spans 130,000 or so distinct CDR3 sequences, around 4% being singletons. These receptors came from a female donor in good health. CDR3s include the opening cysteine and the closing phenylalanine or tryptophan. A D gene is named only where the DNA matches it firmly. Where a row states a size, it is once, few, many or the class of an expanded clone; other rows omit it.

CDR3 protein	CDR3 DNA	V gene	J gene	clone size	CDR3 length	D gene
CSALGPRLAGDSYNEQFF	TGCAGTGCCCTTGGCCCGAGACTAGCGGGGGACTCCTACAATGAGCAGTTCTTC	TRBV20-1	TRBJ2-1	many	18	TRBD2
CASSREGGQTKNIQYF	TGCGCCAGCAGCCGAGAGGGGGGACAGACGAAAAACATTCAGTACTTC	TRBV5-1	TRBJ2-4	many	16	NA
CASSRQGQGMRNTQYF	TGTGCCAGCAGTAGGCAAGGACAGGGGATGCGAAATACGCAGTATTTT	TRBV25-1	TRBJ2-3	many	16	TRBD1
CASRFDRSSGNTIYF	TGTGCCAGCAGGTTTGACAGAAGCTCTGGAAACACCATATATTTT	TRBV2	TRBJ1-3	many	15	NA
CASSLGGQLYGYTF	TGTGCCAGCAGCTTAGGAGGGCAACTCTATGGCTACACCTTC	TRBV7-9	TRBJ1-2	NA	14	NA
CSARDPSGGDYEQYF	TGCAGTGCTAGAGATCCTAGCGGGGGGGACTACGAGCAGTACTTC	TRBV20-1	TRBJ2-7	many	15	TRBD2
CATSDNRPAYNEQFF	TGTGCCACCAGTGACAACCGTCCAGCCTACAATGAGCAGTTCTTC	TRBV24-1	TRBJ2-1	NA	15	NA
CSVGRAKETQYF	TGCAGCGTTGGAAGGGCGAAAGAGACCCAGTACTTC	TRBV29-1	TRBJ2-5	many	12	NA
CASSTNGEQFF	TGTGCCAGCAGCACCAACGGTGAGCAGTTCTTC	TRBV9	TRBJ2-1	NA	11	NA
CASSGDRAGYTF	TGTGCCAGCTCAGGGGACAGGGCTGGCTACACCTTC	TRBV18	TRBJ1-2	many	12	TRBD1
CASSYSFEEDTQYF	TGTGCCAGCAGTTACTCGTTTGAAGAAGATACGCAGTATTTT	TRBV6-2/TRBV6-3	TRBJ2-3	many	14	NA
CATNPGQGALETQYF	TGTGCCACCAACCCAGGACAGGGGGCTTTGGAGACCCAGTACTTC	TRBV10-3	TRBJ2-5	many	15	TRBD1
CAIRGLAGSSYEQYF	TGTGCCATCAGGGGACTAGCGGGGTCTTCCTACGAGCAGTACTTC	TRBV10-3	TRBJ2-7	many	15	TRBD2
CSVGVANTGELFF	TGCAGCGTAGGTGTGGCTAACACCGGGGAGCTGTTTTTT	TRBV29-1	TRBJ2-2	many	13	NA
CASSQDSPRGENTEAFF	TGTGCCAGCAGCCAAGACTCCCCCCGGGGGGAAAACACTGAAGCTTTCTTT	TRBV4-2	TRBJ1-1	many	17	NA
CASSRAPIRDNSPLHF	TGTGCCAGCAGCCGTGCCCCCATTCGGGATAATTCACCCCTCCACTTT	TRBV9	TRBJ1-6	NA	16	NA
CAIRKTKRDRDGYNEQFF	TGTGCCATCAGGAAGACGAAACGGGACAGGGACGGATACAATGAGCAGTTCTTC	TRBV10-3	TRBJ2-1	many	18	TRBD1
CASSLGGNEDTQYF	TGTGCCAGCAGTTTAGGAGGGAACGAAGATACGCAGTATTTT	TRBV12-3/TRBV12-4	TRBJ2-3	many	14	NA
CASSKTGLAGEEQFF	TGTGCCAGCAGTAAAACGGGACTAGCGGGGGAAGAGCAGTTCTTC	TRBV2	TRBJ2-1	many	15	TRBD2
CASSLDRDTYNEQFF	TGCGCCAGCAGCCTGGACAGGGACACCTACAATGAGCAGTTCTTC	TRBV4-3	TRBJ2-1	many	15	TRBD1
CAISGPGTDPSNEQFF	TGTGCCATCAGTGGTCCGGGGACAGACCCCTCCAATGAGCAGTTCTTC	TRBV10-3	TRBJ2-1	many	16	TRBD1
CAISDRTGAISGNTIYF	TGTGCCATCAGTGACCGGACAGGGGCCATCTCTGGAAACACCATATATTTT	TRBV10-3	TRBJ1-3	few	17	TRBD1
CSVEDPGQGIYGYTF	TGCAGCGTTGAAGACCCGGGACAGGGAATATATGGCTACACCTTC	TRBV29-1	TRBJ1-2	many	15	TRBD1
CASSLVGGREQYF	TGCGCCAGCAGCTTGGTTGGGGGGCGTGAGCAGTACTTC	TRBV5-1	TRBJ2-7	few	13	NA
CANRDYLYNEQFF	TGTGCCAACCGGGACTACTTATACAATGAGCAGTTCTTC	TRBV6-5	TRBJ2-1	many	13	TRBD2
CASSQATGTRSSYEQYF	TGCGCCAGCAGCCAGGCCACCGGGACGAGGAGCTCCTACGAGCAGTACTTC	TRBV4-1	TRBJ2-7	few	17	NA
CASSHSGGDSDTQYF	TGTGCCAGCAGCCATAGCGGGGGGGATTCAGATACGCAGTATTTT	TRBV6-5	TRBJ2-3	many	15	TRBD2
CASSSTLQGYEQYF	TGCGCCAGCAGCTCCACATTACAGGGGTACGAGCAGTACTTC	TRBV5-1	TRBJ2-7	many	14	TRBD1
CASSMGQGYEQYF	TGTGCCAGTAGTATGGGACAGGGCTACGAGCAGTACTTC	TRBV19	TRBJ2-7	many	13	TRBD1
CASSHGTGGQPQHF	TGTGCCAGCAGCCACGGGACAGGGGGTCAGCCCCAGCATTTT	TRBV3-1	TRBJ1-5	many	14	TRBD1
CASSQGTRTDTQYF	TGCGCCAGTTCACAGGGGACAAGAACAGATACGCAGTATTTT	TRBV5-1	TRBJ2-3	NA	14	TRBD1
CASSFGSSSFSTDTQYF	TGTGCCAGCAGTTTTGGGAGCTCATCCTTTAGCACAGATACGCAGTATTTT	TRBV12-3/TRBV12-4	TRBJ2-3	many	17	NA
CSASRVGNEKLFF	TGCAGTGCCTCCAGGGTGGGTAATGAAAAACTGTTTTTT	TRBV20-1	TRBJ1-4	few	13	NA
CASSPGGAVTDTQYF	TGTGCCAGCAGCCCCGGTGGGGCAGTCACAGATACGCAGTATTTT	TRBV11-3	TRBJ2-3	many	15	NA
CASSFYNEQFF	TGTGCCAGCAGTTTTTACAATGAGCAGTTCTTC	TRBV12-3/TRBV12-4	TRBJ2-1	many	11	NA
CASSLGLGMNTEAFF	TGCGCCAGCAGCTTGGGTCTGGGCATGAACACTGAAGCTTTCTTT	TRBV5-1	TRBJ1-1	many	15	NA
CASSLRTSGGPGIQYF	TGTGCCAGCAGTCTAAGGACTAGCGGGGGGCCGGGCATTCAGTACTTC	TRBV12-3/TRBV12-4	TRBJ2-4	many	16	TRBD2
CASSVDLGALSSYNEQFF	TGTGCCAGCAGCGTAGACTTGGGGGCCCTCAGCTCCTACAATGAGCAGTTCTTC	TRBV9	TRBJ2-1	many	18	NA